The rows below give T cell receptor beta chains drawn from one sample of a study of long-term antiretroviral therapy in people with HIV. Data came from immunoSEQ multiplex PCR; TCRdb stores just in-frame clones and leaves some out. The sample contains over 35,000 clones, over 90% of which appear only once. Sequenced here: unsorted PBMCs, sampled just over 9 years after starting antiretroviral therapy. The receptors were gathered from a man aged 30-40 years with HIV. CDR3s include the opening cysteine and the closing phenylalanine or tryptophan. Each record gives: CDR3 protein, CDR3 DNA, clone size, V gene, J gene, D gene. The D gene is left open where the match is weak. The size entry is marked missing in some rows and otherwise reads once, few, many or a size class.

CDR3: CASRPEYSGTEAFF
DNA: TGTGCCAGCAGGCCAGAATACAGCGGGACTGAAGCTTTCTTT
size: NA
V: TRBV7-9
J: TRBJ1-1
D: NA

CDR3: CASRQGMNTEAFF
DNA: TGTGCCAGCAGGCAGGGGATGAACACTGAAGCTTTCTTT
size: NA
V: TRBV6-6
J: TRBJ1-1
D: NA

CDR3: CASSLLTGGKLFF
DNA: TGTGCCAGCAGTTTACTAACCGGGGGAAAACTGTTTTTT
size: once
V: TRBV27
J: TRBJ1-4
D: NA

CDR3: CASSSNGGQGDSPLHF
DNA: TGTGCCAGCAGCTCGAATGGGGGACAGGGGGATTCACCCCTCCACTTT
size: NA
V: TRBV5-4
J: TRBJ1-6
D: TRBD1

CDR3: CASSEEGDTDTQYF
DNA: TGTGCCAGCAGTGAGGAGGGAGACACAGATACGCAGTATTTT
size: NA
V: TRBV6-4
J: TRBJ2-3
D: NA

CDR3: CASSPIGQGANTEAFF
DNA: TGTGCCAGCAGCCCTATTGGACAGGGGGCTAACACTGAAGCTTTCTTT
size: NA
V: TRBV7-8
J: TRBJ1-1
D: TRBD1

CDR3: CASSLPGAQHF
DNA: TGTGCCAGCAGCCTTCCCGGGGCCCAGCATTTT
size: NA
V: TRBV21-1
J: TRBJ1-5
D: NA

CDR3: CASTPRGGYGTEAFF
DNA: TGTGCCAGCACCCCAAGGGGGGGTTATGGCACTGAAGCTTTCTTT
size: NA
V: TRBV28
J: TRBJ1-1
D: NA

CDR3: CASSQDFRFGRKTNYGYTF
DNA: TGTGCCAGCAGCCAAGATTTTAGGTTCGGTCGGAAAACTAACTATGGCTACACCTTC
size: NA
V: TRBV14
J: TRBJ1-2
D: NA

CDR3: CASSPMGADTEAFF
DNA: TGTGCCAGCTCACCAATGGGGGCTGACACTGAAGCTTTCTTT
size: NA
V: TRBV18
J: TRBJ1-1
D: NA

CDR3: CASSRAGIGYTF
DNA: TGTGCCAGCAGTCGAGCAGGGATCGGCTACACCTTC
size: NA
V: TRBV6-5
J: TRBJ1-2
D: NA

CDR3: CASSYVQGEQTRQFF
DNA: TGTGCCAGCAGTTACGTGCAGGGAGAACAAACCCGGCAGTTCTTC
size: NA
V: TRBV6-6
J: TRBJ2-1
D: NA

CDR3: CASSLTEMNTGELFF
DNA: TGTGCCAGCAGCCTTACGGAGATGAACACCGGGGAGCTGTTTTTT
size: few
V: TRBV14
J: TRBJ2-2
D: NA

CDR3: CASSSEGGGYGYTF
DNA: TGCGCCAGCAGCTCAGAGGGGGGGGGCTATGGCTACACCTTC
size: NA
V: TRBV5-1
J: TRBJ1-2
D: NA

CDR3: CASSDPQGETQYF
DNA: TGTGCCAGCAGTGACCCCCAGGGAGAGACCCAGTACTTC
size: NA
V: TRBV6-1
J: TRBJ2-5
D: NA

CDR3: CASSSGGRYTDTQYF
DNA: TGCGCCAGCAGCTCTGGCGGGCGTTACACAGATACGCAGTATTTT
size: NA
V: TRBV4-1
J: TRBJ2-3
D: NA

CDR3: CSVEGQGWTEAFF
DNA: TGCAGCGTCGAAGGACAGGGCTGGACTGAAGCTTTCTTT
size: NA
V: TRBV29-1
J: TRBJ1-1
D: TRBD1

CDR3: CASSGSNHYGYTF
DNA: TGTGCCAGCAGCGGGTCAAACCACTATGGCTACACCTTC
size: NA
V: TRBV5-6
J: TRBJ1-2
D: NA

CDR3: CASSRQGDTEAFF
DNA: TGTGCCAGCAGTAGGCAGGGTGACACTGAAGCTTTCTTT
size: NA
V: TRBV27
J: TRBJ1-1
D: NA

CDR3: CASSHQQGIDTEAFF
DNA: TGTGCCAGCAGCCATCAACAGGGGATAGACACTGAAGCTTTCTTT
size: NA
V: TRBV7-9
J: TRBJ1-1
D: TRBD1

CDR3: CATSSGAGADTQYF
DNA: TGTGCCACCAGCAGTGGGGCTGGAGCAGATACGCAGTATTTT
size: NA
V: TRBV15
J: TRBJ2-3
D: NA

CDR3: CASSEARGYADTQYF
DNA: TGTGCCAGCAGTGAAGCTAGAGGGTATGCAGATACGCAGTATTTT
size: NA
V: TRBV6-1
J: TRBJ2-3
D: NA

CDR3: CASSYRRNQETQYF
DNA: TGCGCCAGCAGCTACCGACGGAACCAAGAGACCCAGTACTTC
size: NA
V: TRBV5-1
J: TRBJ2-5
D: NA

CDR3: CASSFGGSDTQYF
DNA: TGTGCCAGCAGCTTCGGGGGATCCGATACGCAGTATTTT
size: NA
V: TRBV11-2
J: TRBJ2-3
D: NA

CDR3: CASSFTRANEQFF
DNA: TGTGCCAGCAGCTTTACCAGGGCGAATGAGCAGTTCTTC
size: NA
V: TRBV11-2
J: TRBJ2-1
D: NA

CDR3: CASSAGTSWQETQYF
DNA: TGCGCCAGCAGCGCCGGGACTAGTTGGCAAGAGACCCAGTACTTC
size: NA
V: TRBV10-2
J: TRBJ2-5
D: TRBD2

CDR3: CAISESNGANEKLFF
DNA: TGTGCCATCAGTGAGTCAAATGGAGCTAATGAAAAACTGTTTTTT
size: NA
V: TRBV10-3
J: TRBJ1-4
D: NA

CDR3: CASRGSGGPETQYF
DNA: TGTGCCAGCAGGGGGTCGGGGGGGCCGGAGACCCAGTACTTC
size: NA
V: TRBV6-5
J: TRBJ2-5
D: TRBD2

CDR3: CASSPTDSNQPQHF
DNA: TGTGCCAGCAGTCCGACCGATAGCAATCAGCCCCAGCATTTT
size: once
V: TRBV6-1
J: TRBJ1-5
D: NA

CDR3: CASTLSGSPLHF
DNA: TGTGCCAGCACCTTGTCAGGTTCACCCCTCCACTTT
size: NA
V: TRBV6-1
J: TRBJ1-6
D: NA

CDR3: CASSLAADSPYSPLHF
DNA: TGTGCCAGCAGCTTAGCAGCGGACAGCCCTTACTCACCCCTCCACTTT
size: NA
V: TRBV7-2
J: TRBJ1-6
D: NA

CDR3: CASRDSLGFGQPQHF
DNA: TGTGCCAGTAGAGACAGCCTAGGATTCGGGCAGCCCCAGCATTTT
size: medium-sized
V: TRBV19
J: TRBJ1-5
D: NA

CDR3: CASSSLFLTSGVPGELFF
DNA: TGTGCCAGCAGTTCCCTTTTCTTAACTAGCGGGGTTCCCGGGGAGCTGTTTTTT
size: NA
V: TRBV27
J: TRBJ2-2
D: TRBD2

CDR3: CASSQGPLQGAGYTF
DNA: TGCGCCAGCAGCCAAGGTCCCCTTCAGGGCGCGGGCTACACCTTC
size: NA
V: TRBV4-1
J: TRBJ1-2
D: NA